This T cell receptor beta chain emerged from a study of T-cell memory formation after mild COVID-19. The study, taken as a whole, reports: The appearance of some responding clones in pre-infection memory suggested that cross-reactive memory joined. CM and EM subsets held most contracting CD4+ clones; EMRA held CD8+ ones.

MiXCR, run by TCRdb on the 5' RACE reads, gives a single entry per CDR3 protein. The sample records approximately 260,000 distinct CDR3 sequences, roughly 17% being singletons. As for this clonotype: Its specificity is unknown.

The sequence was collected from a man between 18 and 29 years old who had mild COVID-19 (a few samples of this study predate the infection). Cell type and time point are not known. The sequencing input was PBMCs or a T cell subset sorted from them (not recorded which).

In DNA, the CDR3 is TGCGCCAGCAGCCAAGATCGCCAGAACACTGAAGCTTTCTTT. Encoded protein: CASSQDRQNTEAFF. V gene TRBV4-3 combines with J gene TRBJ1-1; D gene unclear. Germline CDR1 and CDR2: LGHNA and YSLEER. The CDR3 length is 14 residues. With 0 bases removed from V and 1 base from J, the gap between germline ends came to 6 bases.